The present T cell receptor beta chain was sequenced within a study of tumor-infiltrating lymphocytes in primary liver carcinoma. The J segment lost 0 bases and the V segment lost 2 bases, leaving 13 bases of the junction unmatched. Germline CDR1 reads SGHDN; CDR2 reads FVKESK. This CDR3 has 19 residues. Regarding the study as a whole: Tumor samples exhibited a significantly greater top-250-clone fraction than blood samples (p = 0.039).

Priming with a constant-region primer yielded TCR beta cDNA from about 540 ng total RNA. Slightly modified ARM-PCR, run as three nested multiplex PCR rounds, produced the TCR beta libraries. Running 10 cycles apiece, the first two PCR rounds relied on TRBV1-TRBV30 forward primers together with a C-beta reverse primer. TCRdb redid the calling of the multiplex PCR reads with MiXCR, one entry per CDR3 protein. The repertoire has about 180,000 distinct CDR3 sequences, about 60% of them found once; the top ten carry approximately 70%. Germline DNA was extracted alongside blood RNA, which was obtained from unsorted whole blood. A note on this clonotype: Its antigen is unknown.

This chain connects TRBV14 to TRBJ1-5, with 7 bases matching TRBD1. This TCR was recovered from a man aged 35-49 years with primary liver carcinoma and hepatitis B virus infection. Material for sequencing was peripheral blood. The CDR3 sequence: CASSQRRDRKYYSNQPQHF. CDR3 DNA: TGTGCCAGCAGCCAAAGACGGGACAGAAAATACTATAGCAATCAGCCCCAGCATTTT.